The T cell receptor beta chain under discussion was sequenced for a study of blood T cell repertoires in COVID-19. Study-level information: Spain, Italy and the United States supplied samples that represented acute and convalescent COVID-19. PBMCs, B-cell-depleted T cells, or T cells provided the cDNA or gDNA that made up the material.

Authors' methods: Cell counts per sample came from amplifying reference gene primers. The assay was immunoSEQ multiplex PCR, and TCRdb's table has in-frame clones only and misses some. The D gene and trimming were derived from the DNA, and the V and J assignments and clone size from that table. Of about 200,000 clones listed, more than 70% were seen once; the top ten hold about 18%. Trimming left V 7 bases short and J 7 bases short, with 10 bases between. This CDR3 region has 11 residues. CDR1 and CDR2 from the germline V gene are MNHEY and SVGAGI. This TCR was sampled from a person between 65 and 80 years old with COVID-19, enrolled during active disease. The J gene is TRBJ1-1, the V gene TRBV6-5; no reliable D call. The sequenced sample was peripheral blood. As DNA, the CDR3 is TGTGCCAGCACCCGCGGGAGTGAAGCTTTCTTT. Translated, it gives CASTRGSEAFF.